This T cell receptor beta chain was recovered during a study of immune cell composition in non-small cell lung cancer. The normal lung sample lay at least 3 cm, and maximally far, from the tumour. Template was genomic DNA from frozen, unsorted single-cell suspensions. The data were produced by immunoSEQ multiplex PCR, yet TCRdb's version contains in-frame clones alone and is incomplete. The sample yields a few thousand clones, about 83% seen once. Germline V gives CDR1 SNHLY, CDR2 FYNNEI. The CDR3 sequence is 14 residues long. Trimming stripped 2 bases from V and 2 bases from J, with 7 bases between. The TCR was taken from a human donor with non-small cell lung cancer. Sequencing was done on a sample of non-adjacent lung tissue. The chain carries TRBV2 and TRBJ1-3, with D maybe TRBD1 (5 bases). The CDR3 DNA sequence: TGTGCCAGCAGTGAACCCAGGGCTGGAAACACCATATATTTT. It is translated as CASSEPRAGNTIYF.